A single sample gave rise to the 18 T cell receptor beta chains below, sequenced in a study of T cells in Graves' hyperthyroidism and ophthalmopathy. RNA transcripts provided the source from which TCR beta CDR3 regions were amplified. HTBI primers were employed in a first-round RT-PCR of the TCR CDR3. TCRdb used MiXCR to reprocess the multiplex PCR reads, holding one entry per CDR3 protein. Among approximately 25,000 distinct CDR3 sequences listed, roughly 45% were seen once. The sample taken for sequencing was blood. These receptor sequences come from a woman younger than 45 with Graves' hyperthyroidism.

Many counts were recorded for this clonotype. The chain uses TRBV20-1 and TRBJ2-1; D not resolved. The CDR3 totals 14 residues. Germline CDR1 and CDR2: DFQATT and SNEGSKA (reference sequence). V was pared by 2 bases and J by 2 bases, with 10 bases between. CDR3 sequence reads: CSARIRRTYNEQFF. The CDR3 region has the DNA TGCAGTGCTAGAATCCGCCGTACCTACAATGAGCAGTTCTTC.

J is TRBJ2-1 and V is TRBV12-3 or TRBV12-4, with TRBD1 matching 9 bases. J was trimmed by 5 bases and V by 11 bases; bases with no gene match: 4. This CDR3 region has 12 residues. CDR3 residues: CASRDRDNEQFF. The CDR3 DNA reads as TGTGCCTCCCGGGACAGGGACAATGAGCAGTTCTTC.

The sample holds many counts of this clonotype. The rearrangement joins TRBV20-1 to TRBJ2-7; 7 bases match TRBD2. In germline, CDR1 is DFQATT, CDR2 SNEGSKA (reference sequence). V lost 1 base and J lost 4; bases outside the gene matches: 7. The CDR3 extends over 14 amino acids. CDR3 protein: CSARAGEGTYEQYF. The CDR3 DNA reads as TGCAGTGCTAGAGCGGGGGAGGGTACTTACGAGCAGTACTTC.

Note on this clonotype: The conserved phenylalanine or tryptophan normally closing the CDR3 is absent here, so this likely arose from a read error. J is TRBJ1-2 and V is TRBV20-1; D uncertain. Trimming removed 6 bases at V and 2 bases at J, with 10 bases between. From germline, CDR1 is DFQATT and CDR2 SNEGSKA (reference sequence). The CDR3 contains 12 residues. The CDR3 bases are TGCAGTGCATCGGAACAGAACTATGGCTACACCTCC. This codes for CSASEQNYGYTS.

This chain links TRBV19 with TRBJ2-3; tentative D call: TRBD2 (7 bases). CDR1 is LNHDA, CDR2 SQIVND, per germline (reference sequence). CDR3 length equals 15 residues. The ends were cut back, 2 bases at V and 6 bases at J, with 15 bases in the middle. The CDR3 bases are TGTGCCAGTAGTATAAGCGGGGCCGACAGGGATACGCAGTATTTT. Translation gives CASSISGADRDTQYF. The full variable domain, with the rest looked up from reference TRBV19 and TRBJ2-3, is DGGITQSPKYLFRKEGQNVTLSCEQNLNHDAMYWYRQDPGQGLRLIYYSQIVNDFQKGDIAEGYSVSREKKESFPLTVTSAQKNPTAFYLCASSISGADRDTQYFGPGTRLTVL.

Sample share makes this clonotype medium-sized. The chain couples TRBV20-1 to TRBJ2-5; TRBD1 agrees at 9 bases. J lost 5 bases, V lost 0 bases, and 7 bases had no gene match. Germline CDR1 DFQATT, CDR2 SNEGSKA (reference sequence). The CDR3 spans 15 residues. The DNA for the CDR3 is TGCAGTGCTAGAGATTGGGACAGGGTATGGGAGACCCAGTACTTC. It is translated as CSARDWDRVWETQYF.

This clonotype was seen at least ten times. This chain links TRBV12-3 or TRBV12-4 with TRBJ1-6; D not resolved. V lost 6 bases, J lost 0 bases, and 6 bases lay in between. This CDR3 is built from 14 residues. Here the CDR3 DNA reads TGTGCCAGCAGCCCGAGCTCCTATAATTCACCCCTCCACTTT. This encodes CASSPSSYNSPLHF.

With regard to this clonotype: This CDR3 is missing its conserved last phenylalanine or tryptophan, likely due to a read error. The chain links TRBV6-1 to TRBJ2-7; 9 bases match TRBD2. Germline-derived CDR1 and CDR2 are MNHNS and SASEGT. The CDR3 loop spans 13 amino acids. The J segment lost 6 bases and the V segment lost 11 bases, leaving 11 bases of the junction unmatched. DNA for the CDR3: TGTGCCGCCAAGGAGCGGGGGGTCTTCGAGCAGTACTTA. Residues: CAAKERGVFEQYL.

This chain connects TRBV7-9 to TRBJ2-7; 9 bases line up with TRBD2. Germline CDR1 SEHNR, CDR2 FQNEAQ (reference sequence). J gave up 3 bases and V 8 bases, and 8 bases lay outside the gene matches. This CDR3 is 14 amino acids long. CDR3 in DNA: TGTGCCAGCGGGGGAGCGGGAGGATACTACGAGCAGTACTTC. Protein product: CASGGAGGYYEQYF.

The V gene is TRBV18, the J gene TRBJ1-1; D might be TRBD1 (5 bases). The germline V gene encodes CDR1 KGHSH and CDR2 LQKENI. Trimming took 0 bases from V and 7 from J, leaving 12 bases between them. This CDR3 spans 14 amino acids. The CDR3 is CASSPPPGSGEAFF. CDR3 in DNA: TGTGCCAGCTCACCACCCCCAGGGAGTGGTGAAGCTTTCTTT. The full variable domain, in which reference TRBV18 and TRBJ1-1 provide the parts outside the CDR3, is NAGVMQNPRHLVRRRGQEARLRCSPMKGHSHVYWYRQLPEEGLKFMVYLQKENIIDESGMPKERFSAEFPKEGPSILRIQQVVRGDSAAYFCASSPPPGSGEAFFGQGTRLTVV.

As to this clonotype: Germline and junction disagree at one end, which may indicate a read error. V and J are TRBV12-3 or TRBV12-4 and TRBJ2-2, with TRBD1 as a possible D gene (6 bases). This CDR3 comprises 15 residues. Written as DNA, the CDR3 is TGTGCCAGCGGTTTAGCAGACAGGAACACCGGGGAGCTATTTTTT. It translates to CASGLADRNTGELFF.

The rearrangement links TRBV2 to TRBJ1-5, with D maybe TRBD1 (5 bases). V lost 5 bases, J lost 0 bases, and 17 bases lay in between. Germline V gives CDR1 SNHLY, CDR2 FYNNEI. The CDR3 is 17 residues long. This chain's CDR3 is CASSKGAGSFSNQPQHF. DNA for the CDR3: TGTGCCAGCAGTAAAGGGGCGGGTTCCTTTAGCAATCAGCCCCAGCATTTT.

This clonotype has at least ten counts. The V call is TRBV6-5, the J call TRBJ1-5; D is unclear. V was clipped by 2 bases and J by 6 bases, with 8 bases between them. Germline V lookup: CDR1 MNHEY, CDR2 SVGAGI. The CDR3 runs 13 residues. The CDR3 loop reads CASSYGFGQPQHF. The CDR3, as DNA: TGTGCCAGCAGTTACGGTTTTGGTCAGCCCCAGCATTTT.

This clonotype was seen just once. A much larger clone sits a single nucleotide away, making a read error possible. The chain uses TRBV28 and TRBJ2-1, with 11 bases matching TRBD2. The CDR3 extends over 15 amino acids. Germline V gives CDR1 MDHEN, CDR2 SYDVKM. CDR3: CASSSIAGGRNEQLF. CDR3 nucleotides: TGTGCCAGCAGTTCTATAGCGGGAGGGCGGAATGAGCAGCTCTTC. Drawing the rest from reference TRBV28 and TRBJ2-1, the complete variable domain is DVKVTQSSRYLVKRTGEKVFLECVQDMDHENMFWYRQDPGLGLRLIYFSYDVKMKEKGDIPEGYSVSREKKERFSLILESASTNQTSMYLCASSSIAGGRNEQLFGPGTRLTVL.

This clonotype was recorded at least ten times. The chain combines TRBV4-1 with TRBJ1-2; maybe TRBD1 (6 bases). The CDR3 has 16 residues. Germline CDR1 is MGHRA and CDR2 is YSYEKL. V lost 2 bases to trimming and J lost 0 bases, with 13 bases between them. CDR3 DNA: TGCGCCAGCAGCCAACCCACAGACAGGTCTAACTATGGCTACACCTTC. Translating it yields CASSQPTDRSNYGYTF.

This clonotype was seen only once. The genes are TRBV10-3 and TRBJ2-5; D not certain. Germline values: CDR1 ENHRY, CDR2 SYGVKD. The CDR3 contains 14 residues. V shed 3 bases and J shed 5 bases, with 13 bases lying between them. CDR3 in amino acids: CAISEGQVYETQYF. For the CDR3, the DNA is TGTGCCATCAGTGAAGGGCAGGTATACGAGACCCAGTACTTC.

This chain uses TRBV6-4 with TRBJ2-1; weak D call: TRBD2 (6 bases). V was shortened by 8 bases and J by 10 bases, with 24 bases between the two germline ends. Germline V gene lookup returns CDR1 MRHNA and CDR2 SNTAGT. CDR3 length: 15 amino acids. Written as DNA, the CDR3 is TGTGCCAGCTCACCCCAGACTAGTACCCCCTACGAGCAGTTCTTC. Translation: CASSPQTSTPYEQFF.

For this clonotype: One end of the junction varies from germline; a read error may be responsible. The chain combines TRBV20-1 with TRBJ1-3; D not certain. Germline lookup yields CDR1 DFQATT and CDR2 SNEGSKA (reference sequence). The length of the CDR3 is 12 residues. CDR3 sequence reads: CSAGSSRSTTYF. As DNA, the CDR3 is TGCAGTGCTGGGAGCTCTAGAAGCACCACATATTTT.